These 18 T cell receptor beta chains were sequenced from one sample in a study of cytomegalovirus exposure and HLA in healthy donors. PCR primers comprised 60 Vbeta and 13 Jbeta primers. Only in-frame clones appear in the TCRdb table, and some are missing; sequencing was by immunoSEQ multiplex PCR. The sample includes approximately 150,000 clones, around 72% seen only once; the top ten take over 2%. The sequenced sample was PBMCs. These receptors were obtained from a middle-aged man in good health and CMV-seronegative.

This rearrangement joins TRBV5-4 to TRBJ1-1; D is perhaps TRBD1 (6 bases). Germline-derived CDR1 and CDR2 are SGHNT and YYREEE (reference sequence). V shed 4 bases and J shed 0 bases, with 19 bases lying between them. The CDR3 spans 17 residues. CDR3 sequence reads: CASSPDSQLPLNTEAFF. CDR3 bases: TGTGCCAGCAGCCCGGACAGTCAACTTCCCTTGAACACTGAAGCTTTCTTT.

This chain uses TRBV2 with TRBJ1-6; maybe TRBD1 (5 bases). The V gene's germline CDR1 is SNHLY and CDR2 FYNNEI. Trimming pared 3 bases from V and 9 bases from J, leaving 12 bases between. This CDR3 is 14 amino acids long. The CDR3 bases are TGTGCCAGCAGTGAGTCAGGGAATAGTTCACCCCTCCACTTT. This translates into CASSESGNSSPLHF.

This clone was detected a few times. CDR3 nucleotides: TGTGCCACCAGCAGGGACAGGGGTGGTGGCTACACCTTC. Its protein is CATSRDRGGGYTF. The rearrangement joins TRBV15 to TRBJ1-2; 9 bases agree with TRBD1. This CDR3 comprises 13 residues. Germline V gene sequence: CDR1 LNHNV, CDR2 YYDKDF (reference sequence). The ends lost 3 bases at V and 7 bases at J; junction bases unmatched: 3. Combining the CDR3 with reference TRBV15 and TRBJ1-2 gives the whole variable domain DAMVIQNPRYQVTQFGKPVTLSCSQTLNHNVMYWYQQKSSQAPKLLFHYYDKDFNNEADTPDNFQSRRPNTSFCFLDIRSPGLGDTAMYLCATSRDRGGGYTFGSGTRLTVV.

The chain joins TRBV7-2 to TRBJ1-5; D is unclear. Germline loops: CDR1 SGHTA, CDR2 FQGNSA. CDR3 length equals 15 residues. Trimming removed 0 bases from V and 3 bases from J, with 9 bases in between. Written as DNA, the CDR3 is TGTGCCAGCAGCTTAGCGCTAAATGACAATCAGCCCCAGCATTTT. This codes for CASSLALNDNQPQHF.

The chain recombines TRBV12-5 with TRBJ2-5, with 9 bases aligning to TRBD1. CDR1 LGHNT and CDR2 FRNRAP come from the germline V gene. The CDR3 spans 15 residues. The V and J ends lost 6 bases and 2 bases, in that order; junction bases with no gene match: 7. CDR3 region: CASGLPGQGQETQYF. The CDR3 DNA sequence: TGTGCTAGTGGGTTACCGGGACAGGGACAAGAGACCCAGTACTTC.

The chain employs TRBV7-6 and TRBJ2-1; D is unclear. CDR1 and CDR2 (germline): SGHVS, FNYEAQ. This CDR3 has 17 residues. Trimming took off 5 bases at V and 2 bases at J, with 19 bases between the two ends. The CDR3 is CASSAPLGGAAYNEQFF. The DNA for the CDR3 is TGTGCCAGCAGCGCACCGCTAGGTGGCGCTGCCTACAATGAGCAGTTCTTC.

The chain carries TRBV19 and TRBJ1-2, with TRBD1 matching over 12 bases. V lost 7 bases to trimming and J lost 14 bases; unmatched junction nucleotides: 26. The CDR3 extends over 18 amino acids. Per germline, CDR1 LNHDA and CDR2 SQIVND (reference sequence). As DNA, the CDR3 is TGTGCCAGTACCCCAGTCGGGACAGGGGGCTGGCAGGTCGAGGGTATTACCTTC. It is translated as CASTPVGTGGWQVEGITF. Filled out from reference TRBV19 and TRBJ1-2, the complete variable domain reads DGGITQSPKYLFRKEGQNVTLSCEQNLNHDAMYWYRQDPGQGLRLIYYSQIVNDFQKGDIAEGYSVSREKKESFPLTVTSAQKNPTAFYLCASTPVGTGGWQVEGITFGSGTRLTVV.

CDR3 sequence (DNA): TGTGCCAGCAGTGCTCCACCCGGCAGGGGGACCTACGAGCAGTACTTC. It codes for CASSAPPGRGTYEQYF. The rearrangement joins TRBV2 to TRBJ2-7, with 7 bases aligning to TRBD1. Germline CDR1 reads SNHLY; CDR2 reads FYNNEI. CDR3 length: 16 residues. V shed 4 bases, J shed 2 bases, and the junction held 11 bases outside the gene matches.

The rearrangement uses TRBV27 and TRBJ1-1, with no clear D. Germline V gene lookup returns CDR1 MNHEY and CDR2 SMNVEV (reference sequence). The CDR3 extends over 14 amino acids. Trimming took 0 bases from V and 7 from J, leaving 12 bases between them. CDR3 sequence (DNA): TGTGCCAGCAGTTTATCCGGCGGCCCTAATGAAGCTTTCTTT. Residues: CASSLSGGPNEAFF.

This chain links TRBV4-1 with TRBJ2-3; no firm D call. The CDR3 extends over 13 amino acids. Germline V gene lookup returns CDR1 MGHRA and CDR2 YSYEKL. V was trimmed by 4 bases and J by 0 bases, leaving 5 bases between them. The CDR3 reads CASSLLSTDTQYF. The DNA of the CDR3 is TGCGCCAGCAGCCTCTTAAGCACAGATACGCAGTATTTT.

The genes are TRBV6-5 and TRBJ1-6; D may be TRBD1 (6 bases). The CDR3 extends over 15 amino acids. The germline CDR1 and CDR2 sequences are MNHEY and SVGAGI. Trimming shortened V by 6 bases and J by 4 bases, and 13 bases separated the two germline ends. The CDR3 region is CASRFTTGYNSPLHF. The CDR3 DNA follows: TGTGCCAGCAGGTTCACGACAGGATATAATTCACCCCTCCACTTT.

The chain combines TRBV7-9 with TRBJ1-4, with 7 bases fitting TRBD1. The CDR3 covers 16 residues. The trim removed 5 bases at V and 6 bases at J, leaving 12 bases unmatched. CDR1 SEHNR and CDR2 FQNEAQ come from the germline V gene (reference sequence). CDR3 in amino acids: CASSPRTGGEDEKLFF. The CDR3 nucleotides are TGTGCCAGCAGCCCACGGACAGGAGGTGAGGATGAAAAACTGTTTTTT. Together with reference TRBV7-9 and TRBJ1-4, the CDR3 gives the full variable domain: DTGVSQNPRHKITKRGQNVTFRCDPISEHNRLYWYRQTLGQGPEFLTYFQNEAQLEKSRLLSDRFSAERPKGSFSTLEIQRTEQGDSAMYLCASSPRTGGEDEKLFFGSGTQLSVL.

The chain employs TRBV7-3 and TRBJ2-1, with TRBD1 as a possible D gene (5 bases). Looked up from germline, CDR1 is SGHTA and CDR2 is FQGTGA. Trimming took 6 bases from V and 4 from J, leaving 16 bases between them. The CDR3 length is 15 residues. CDR3 sequence: CASRLGANHYNEQFF. The CDR3 DNA sequence: TGTGCCAGCAGGTTAGGGGCGAATCATTACAATGAGCAGTTCTTC.

This clone was counted between two and nine times. The V gene is TRBV28, the J gene TRBJ2-1; no firm D call. The CDR3 has 13 residues. Per the germline V gene, CDR1 is MDHEN and CDR2 is SYDVKM. The V end lost 6 bases, the J end lost 6 bases, and 12 bases lay between the germline ends. CDR3 DNA sequence: TGTGCCAGCAGGGAGTTTCTCGGCAATGAGCAGTTCTTC. Amino acid sequence: CASREFLGNEQFF.

The rearrangement links TRBV30 to TRBJ2-4; maybe TRBD1 (6 bases). The CDR3 runs to 12 residues. CDR1 and CDR2 (germline): GTSNPN, SVGIG (reference sequence). V lost 3 bases and J lost 6, with 9 bases in between. Written as DNA, the CDR3 is TGTGCCTGGAGACAGGACAGAAACATTCAGTACTTC. It specifies CAWRQDRNIQYF.

The J gene is TRBJ1-1, the V gene TRBV10-3; D gene unclear. Germline V gives CDR1 ENHRY, CDR2 SYGVKD. V was cut by 6 bases and J by 1 base, with 6 bases left in between. CDR3 length: 12 residues. The CDR3, as DNA: TGTGCCATCAGGCGGGGGAACACTGAAGCTTTCTTT. As protein: CAIRRGNTEAFF.

This clone appeared a few times. The rearrangement joins TRBV6-5 to TRBJ2-5; no firm D call. Trimming pared 0 bases from V and 2 bases from J, leaving 4 bases between. Looked up from germline, CDR1 is MNHEY and CDR2 is SVGAGI. The CDR3 sequence is 13 residues long. CDR3 in DNA: TGTGCCAGCAGTTACTCAACTCAAGAGACCCAGTACTTC. Translated, it gives CASSYSTQETQYF.

This chain links TRBV10-1 with TRBJ1-2; TRBD1 might be the D (5 bases). The CDR3 spans 11 residues. CDR1 WNHNN and CDR2 SYGVQD come from the germline V gene (reference sequence). The V and J ends lost 2 bases and 8 bases respectively, with 6 bases between them. The CDR3 DNA is TGCGCCAGCAGTGAGGGGGGGGGCTACACCTTC. Amino acid sequence: CASSEGGGYTF.